This TCR beta chain is from a study of T cell responses to AZD1222 COVID-19 vaccine. Study-wide results and limits: Possibly, clonal diversity was underestimated; donors were largely white British and included more females.

Trimming took 2 bases from V and 4 from J, leaving 5 bases between them. Germline-derived CDR1 and CDR2 are MDHEN and SYDVKM. The CDR3 contains 12 residues. Concerning this clone itself: Its specificity is unknown. Other nucleotide sequences in the sample specify the same CDR3.

Produced via immunoSEQ multiplex PCR; TCRdb's table is partial and in-frame only. The top ten clones hold roughly 19% of a sample with some 90,000 clones, about 88% of them seen once. The source of this sequence is an adult in good health. The rearrangement links TRBV28 to TRBJ1-2; D is unclear. Sequenced here: peripheral blood, sampled on day 0 of AZD1222 vaccination. The CDR3 coding sequence is TGTGCCAGCAGTTTAAGCGGCTATGGCTACACCTTC. Translating it yields CASSLSGYGYTF.